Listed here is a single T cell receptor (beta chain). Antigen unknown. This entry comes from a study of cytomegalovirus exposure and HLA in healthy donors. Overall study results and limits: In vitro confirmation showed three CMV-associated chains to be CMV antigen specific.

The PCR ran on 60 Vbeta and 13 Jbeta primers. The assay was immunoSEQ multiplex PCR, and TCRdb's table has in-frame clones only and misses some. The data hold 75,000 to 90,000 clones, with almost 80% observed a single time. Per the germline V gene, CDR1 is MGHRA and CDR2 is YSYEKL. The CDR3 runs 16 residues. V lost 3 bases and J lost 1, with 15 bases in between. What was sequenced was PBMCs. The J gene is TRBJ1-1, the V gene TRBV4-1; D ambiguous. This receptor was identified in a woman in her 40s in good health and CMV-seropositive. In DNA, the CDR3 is TGCGCCAGCAGCCAGATAATCAAGGGAGAGAACACTGAAGCTTTCTTT. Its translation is CASSQIIKGENTEAFF.